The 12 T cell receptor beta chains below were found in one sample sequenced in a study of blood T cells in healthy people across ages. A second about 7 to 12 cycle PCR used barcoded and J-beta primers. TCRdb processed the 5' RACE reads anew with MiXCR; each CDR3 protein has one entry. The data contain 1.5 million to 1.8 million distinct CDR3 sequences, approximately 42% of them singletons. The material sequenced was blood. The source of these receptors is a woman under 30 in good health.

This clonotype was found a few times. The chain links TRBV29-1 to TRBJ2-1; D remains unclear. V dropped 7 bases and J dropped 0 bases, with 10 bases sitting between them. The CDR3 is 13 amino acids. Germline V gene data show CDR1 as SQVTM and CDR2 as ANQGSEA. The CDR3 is CSAGRSSYNEQFF. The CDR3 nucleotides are TGCAGCGCCGGAAGGAGCTCCTACAATGAGCAGTTCTTC.

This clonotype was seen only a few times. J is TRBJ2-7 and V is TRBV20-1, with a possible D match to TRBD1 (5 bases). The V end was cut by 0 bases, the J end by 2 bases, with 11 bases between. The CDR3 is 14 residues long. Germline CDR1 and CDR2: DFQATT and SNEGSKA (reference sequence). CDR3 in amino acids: CSARDAGQAYEQYF. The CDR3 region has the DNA TGCAGTGCTAGAGATGCTGGACAAGCCTACGAGCAGTACTTC.

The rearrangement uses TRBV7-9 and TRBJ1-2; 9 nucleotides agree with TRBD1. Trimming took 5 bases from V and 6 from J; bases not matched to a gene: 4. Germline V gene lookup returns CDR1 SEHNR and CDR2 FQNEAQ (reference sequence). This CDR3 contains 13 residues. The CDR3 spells CASSRTGDDGYTF. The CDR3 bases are TGTGCCAGCAGCCGGACAGGGGATGATGGCTACACCTTC.

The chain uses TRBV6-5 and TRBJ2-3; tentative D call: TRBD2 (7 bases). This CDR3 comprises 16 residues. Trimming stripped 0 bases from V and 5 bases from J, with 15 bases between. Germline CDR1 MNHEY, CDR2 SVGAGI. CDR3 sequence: CASSYSSAGAGDTQYF. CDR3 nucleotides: TGTGCCAGCAGTTACTCGAGTGCGGGGGCGGGAGATACGCAGTATTTT.

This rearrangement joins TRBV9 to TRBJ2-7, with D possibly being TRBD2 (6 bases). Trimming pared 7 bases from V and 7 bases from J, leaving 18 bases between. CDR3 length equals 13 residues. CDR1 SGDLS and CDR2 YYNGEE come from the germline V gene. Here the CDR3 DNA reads TGTGCCAGCGGAGGGCACGGCTACAATGAGCAGTACTTC. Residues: CASGGHGYNEQYF.

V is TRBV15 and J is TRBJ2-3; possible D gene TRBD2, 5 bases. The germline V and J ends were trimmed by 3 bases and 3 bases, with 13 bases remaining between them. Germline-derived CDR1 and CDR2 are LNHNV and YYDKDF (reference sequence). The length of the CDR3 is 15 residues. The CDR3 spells CATSRDRGVTDTQYF. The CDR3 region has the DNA TGTGCCACCAGCAGGGACCGGGGAGTAACAGATACGCAGTATTTT.

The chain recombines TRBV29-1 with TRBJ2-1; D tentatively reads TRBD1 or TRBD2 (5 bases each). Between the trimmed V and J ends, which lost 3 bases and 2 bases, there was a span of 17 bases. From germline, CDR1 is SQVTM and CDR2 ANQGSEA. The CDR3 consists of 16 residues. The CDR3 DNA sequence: TGCAGCGTTGACGGGGCGTCCTCCCAAACCTACAATGAGCAGTTCTTC. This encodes CSVDGASSQTYNEQFF.

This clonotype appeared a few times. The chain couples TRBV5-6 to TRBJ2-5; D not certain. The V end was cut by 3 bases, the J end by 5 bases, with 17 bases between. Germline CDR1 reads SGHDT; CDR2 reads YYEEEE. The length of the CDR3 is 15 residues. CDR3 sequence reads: CASSWISRSWETQYF. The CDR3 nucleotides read TGTGCCAGCAGCTGGATTAGTCGGAGTTGGGAGACCCAGTACTTC.

CDR3 loop: CASSLRDRGSYNEQYF. The CDR3 bases are TGTGCCAGCAGCCTCCGGGACAGGGGATCGTACAATGAGCAGTACTTC. This sequence joins TRBV4-2 and TRBJ2-5, with TRBD1 matching 10 bases. With V trimmed by 4 bases and J by 11 bases, 16 bases remained unmatched. The CDR3 spans 16 residues. Germline V gene sequence: CDR1 LGHNA, CDR2 YNFKEQ.

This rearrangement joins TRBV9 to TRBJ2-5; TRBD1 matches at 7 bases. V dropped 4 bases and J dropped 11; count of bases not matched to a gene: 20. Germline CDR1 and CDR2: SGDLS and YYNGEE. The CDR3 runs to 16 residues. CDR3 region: CASSQEGQPLYNEQYF. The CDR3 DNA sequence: TGTGCCAGCAGCCAAGAGGGACAGCCTCTCTACAATGAGCAGTACTTC. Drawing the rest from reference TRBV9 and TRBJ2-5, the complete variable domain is DSGVTQTPKHLITATGQRVTLRCSPRSGDLSVYWYQQSLDQGLQFLIQYYNGEERAKGNILERFSAQQFPDLHSELNLSSLELGDSALYFCASSQEGQPLYNEQYFGPGTRLLVL.

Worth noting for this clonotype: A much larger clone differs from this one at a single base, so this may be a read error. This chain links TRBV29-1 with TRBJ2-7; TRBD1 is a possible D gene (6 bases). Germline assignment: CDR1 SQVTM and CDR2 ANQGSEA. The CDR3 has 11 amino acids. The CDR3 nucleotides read TGCAGCGTTGAGGGGGCCTACAAGCAGTACTTC. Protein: CSVEGAYKQYF.

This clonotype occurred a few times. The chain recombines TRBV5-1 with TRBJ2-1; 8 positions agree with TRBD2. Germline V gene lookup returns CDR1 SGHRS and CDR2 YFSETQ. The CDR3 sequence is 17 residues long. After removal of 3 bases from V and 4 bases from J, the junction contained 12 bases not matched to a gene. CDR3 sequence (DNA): TGCGCCAGCAGCTCGTGGGGGTCGCTAGCGGGTTACAATGAGCAGTTCTTC. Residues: CASSSWGSLAGYNEQFF.